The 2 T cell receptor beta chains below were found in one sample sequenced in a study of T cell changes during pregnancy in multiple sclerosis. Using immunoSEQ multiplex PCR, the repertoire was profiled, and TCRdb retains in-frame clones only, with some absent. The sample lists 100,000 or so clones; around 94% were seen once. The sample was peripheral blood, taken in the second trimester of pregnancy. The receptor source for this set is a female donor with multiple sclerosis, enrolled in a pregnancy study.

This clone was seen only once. The CDR3 region is CASSYPLISSYNEQFF. CDR3 DNA sequence: TGCGCCAGCAGCTATCCCCTTATTAGCTCCTACAATGAGCAGTTCTTC. This chain uses TRBV5-1 with TRBJ2-1; D ambiguous. CDR1 is SGHRS and CDR2 is YFSETQ in the germline V gene. V was shortened by 3 bases and J by 0 bases, with 13 bases between the two germline ends. The CDR3 sequence is 16 residues long. The whole variable domain, remainder taken from reference TRBV5-1 and TRBJ2-1, is KAGVTQTPRYLIKTRGQQVTLSCSPISGHRSVSWYQQTPGQGLQFLFEYFSETQRNKGNFPGRFSGRQFSNSRSEMNVSTLELGDSALYLCASSYPLISSYNEQFFGPGTRLTVL.

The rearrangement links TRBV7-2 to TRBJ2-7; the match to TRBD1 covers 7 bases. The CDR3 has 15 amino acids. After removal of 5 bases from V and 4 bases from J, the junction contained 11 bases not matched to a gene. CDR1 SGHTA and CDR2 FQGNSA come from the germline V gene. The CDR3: CASSPTRQGLYEQYF. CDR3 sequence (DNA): TGTGCCAGCAGCCCGACTCGACAGGGATTGTACGAGCAGTACTTC.